This TCR beta chain was profiled in a study of T cells in Graves' hyperthyroidism and ophthalmopathy. Study-wide results and caveats: Most clonotypes expanded in thyroid above 0.001 were likewise present in blood.

V shed 0 bases and J shed 2 bases, with 12 bases lying between them. Germline V gene data show CDR1 as SGDLS and CDR2 as YYNGEE. The CDR3 covers 15 residues. TCR beta CDR3 region amplification was performed from RNA transcripts. HTBI primers were the set used in a first-round RT-PCR of the TCR CDR3. Using its own MiXCR run on the multiplex PCR reads, TCRdb lists one record per CDR3 protein. The sample has a few hundred thousand distinct CDR3 sequences, 15% to 19% seen once. This clonotype was seen many times. Antigen: not known. Graves' hyperthyroidism was deemed stable given no ophthalmopathy progression within 18 months. Among the patients, aged 18 to 65, hyperthyroidism was newly diagnosed and had lasted under 2 months.

The chain has TRBV9 and TRBJ2-7; D not resolved. What was sequenced was blood. This clonotype originated in a woman in her late teens or twenties with Graves' hyperthyroidism. For the CDR3, the DNA is TGTGCCAGCAGCGTAGATACAAGCCCAACCTACGAGCAGTACTTC. Translating it yields CASSVDTSPTYEQYF. Combining the CDR3 with reference TRBV9 and TRBJ2-7 gives the whole variable domain DSGVTQTPKHLITATGQRVTLRCSPRSGDLSVYWYQQSLDQGLQFLIQYYNGEERAKGNILERFSAQQFPDLHSELNLSSLELGDSALYFCASSVDTSPTYEQYFGPGTRLTVT.